Below are 15 T cell receptor beta chains sequenced from a single sample in a study of cytomegalovirus exposure and HLA in healthy donors. It was with 60 Vbeta and 13 Jbeta primers that the PCR ran. Sequencing was performed with immunoSEQ multiplex PCR; in TCRdb, only in-frame clones are kept and a portion is missing. Here the sample spans over 100,000 clones, roughly 80% being singletons. Sequencing input: PBMCs. The source is a woman aged 25 to 39 in good health and CMV-seropositive.

The chain recombines TRBV19 with TRBJ1-2; possibly TRBD1 for D (6 bases). The CDR3 totals 15 residues. Trimming shortened V by 7 bases and J by 0 bases, and 15 bases separated the two germline ends. Per germline, CDR1 LNHDA and CDR2 SQIVND (reference sequence). In DNA, the CDR3 is TGTGCCAGTAACCCACAACAGGGAACTAACTATGGCTACACCTTC. Translating it yields CASNPQQGTNYGYTF.

The V and J genes are TRBV6-6 and TRBJ1-6; D may be TRBD1 (6 bases). The germline V and J ends were trimmed by 6 bases and 7 bases, with 19 bases remaining between them. Germline V gene data show CDR1 as MNHNY and CDR2 as SVGAGI (reference sequence). The CDR3 is made up of 16 amino acids. The CDR3, as DNA: TGTGCCAGCAGCCCGGAGGGGGGGGCGAGCAATTCACCCCTCCACTTT. It codes for CASSPEGGASNSPLHF.

The V call is TRBV5-5, the J call TRBJ2-2; 11 bases align to TRBD2. The junction had 6 bases not matched to a gene; V was cut back by 2 bases and J by 6 bases. The CDR3 consists of 16 residues. Per the germline V gene, CDR1 is SGHKS and CDR2 is YYEKEE (reference sequence). The CDR3 DNA follows: TGTGCCAGCAGCTTTACTAGCGGGGGCTTTTCCGGGGAGCTGTTTTTT. Translation: CASSFTSGGFSGELFF.

A single count supports this clone. The rearrangement links TRBV11-3 to TRBJ1-1; D uncertain. Trimming cost V 3 bases and J 7 bases, with 12 bases left between them. The CDR3 is 13 residues long. The germline V gene encodes CDR1 SGHNT and CDR2 YENEEA. CDR3 DNA: TGTGCCAGCAGCTTGTTGGCGGGTAGTGAAGCTTTCTTT. This encodes CASSLLAGSEAFF.

The gene calls are TRBV7-6 and TRBJ1-5, with 7 positions matching TRBD1. The CDR3 is made up of 15 amino acids. The junction had 4 bases not matched to a gene; V was cut back by 1 base and J by 4 bases. Per germline, CDR1 SGHVS and CDR2 FNYEAQ. The CDR3 sequence is CASSLGGRGNQPQHF. CDR3 nucleotide sequence: TGTGCCAGCAGCTTAGGGGGCAGGGGGAATCAGCCCCAGCATTTT. Filled out from reference TRBV7-6 and TRBJ1-5, the complete variable domain reads GAGVSQSPRYKVTKRGQDVALRCDPISGHVSLYWYRQALGQGPEFLTYFNYEAQQDKSGLPNDRFSAERPEGSISTLTIQRTEQRDSAMYRCASSLGGRGNQPQHFGDGTRLSIL.

This clone has a single count. This chain joins TRBV2 and TRBJ2-5, with 8 positions matching TRBD1. Germline CDR1 SNHLY, CDR2 FYNNEI. This CDR3 has 16 amino acids. J lost 5 bases, V lost 1 base, and 9 bases had no gene match. The CDR3 coding sequence is TGTGCCAGCAGTGAAGGTGCAGGGGGCGCGAGGGAGACCCAGTACTTC. This sequence encodes CASSEGAGGARETQYF.

This chain joins TRBV6-1 and TRBJ1-2; tentatively, D is TRBD1 (6 bases). The V and J ends lost 6 bases and 7 bases respectively, with 15 bases between them. Germline CDR1 and CDR2: MNHNS and SASEGT. This CDR3 region has 13 residues. The CDR3 is CASREGGRVGYTF. The CDR3 DNA sequence: TGTGCCAGCAGAGAGGGGGGGCGCGTTGGCTACACCTTC.

The rearrangement uses TRBV10-3 and TRBJ2-1; 11 positions match TRBD2. Germline V gives CDR1 ENHRY, CDR2 SYGVKD. V was clipped by 3 bases and J by 11 bases; unmatched bases: 6. This CDR3 comprises 14 residues. The CDR3 coding sequence is TGTGCCATCAGTGACCATCGACTAGCGGGAAAGCAGTTCTTC. It translates to CAISDHRLAGKQFF.

The CDR3 nucleotides are TGTGCCAGTAGTATCCCCACCGGGACAGCGCTCAATCAGCCCCAGCATTTT. This codes for CASSIPTGTALNQPQHF. The gene calls are TRBV19 and TRBJ1-5; 7 positions agree with TRBD1. The CDR3 has 17 amino acids. V was pared by 3 bases and J by 3 bases, with 11 bases of the junction left unmatched. CDR1 is LNHDA, CDR2 SQIVND, per germline (reference sequence).

The sample holds a few counts of this clone. The chain is built from TRBV2 and TRBJ2-7; unclear D gene. CDR3 length: 13 residues. CDR1 SNHLY and CDR2 FYNNEI come from the germline V gene. Trimming cost V 8 bases and J 3 bases, with 14 bases left between them. CDR3 region: CASYFLLNYEQYF. CDR3 nucleotides: TGTGCCAGCTATTTCTTGTTAAACTACGAGCAGTACTTC.

V gene TRBV10-3 combines with J gene TRBJ2-1; 8 nucleotides agree with TRBD2. Germline values: CDR1 ENHRY, CDR2 SYGVKD. This CDR3 has 14 residues. Losses at the gene ends were 10 bases for V and 8 bases for J; bases not matched to a gene: 13. The CDR3 sequence is CATRRGLDVHEQFF. CDR3 in DNA: TGTGCCACGCGGAGGGGACTAGATGTCCATGAGCAGTTCTTC.

This clone has only a few counts. The V gene is TRBV18, the J gene TRBJ2-3, with 8 bases that match TRBD1. The CDR3 is 14 amino acids. Per germline, CDR1 KGHSH and CDR2 LQKENI. V was clipped by 6 bases and J by 9 bases; unmatched bases: 11. CDR3 sequence reads: CASSSGGIVTTQYF. The CDR3 nucleotides read TGTGCCAGCTCCTCAGGGGGCATTGTGACAACGCAGTATTTT.

The CDR3 is CAGDRENQPQHF. The CDR3 DNA sequence: TGCGCCGGAGACAGGGAAAATCAGCCCCAGCATTTT. The V and J genes are TRBV10-1 and TRBJ1-5, with 7 bases matching TRBD1. Losses at the gene ends were 11 bases for V and 4 bases for J; bases not matched to a gene: 5. The CDR3 spans 12 residues. In germline, CDR1 is WNHNN, CDR2 SYGVQD (reference sequence).

This chain links TRBV19 with TRBJ1-6, with TRBD1 as a possible D gene (5 bases). The CDR3 is 14 residues long. Germline V gene sequence: CDR1 LNHDA, CDR2 SQIVND (reference sequence). Trimming shortened V by 4 bases and J by 12 bases, and 16 bases separated the two germline ends. The CDR3 nucleotides are TGTGCCAGTAGTAAGGTCCCTTGGGGCTTACCCCTCCACTTT. Its protein is CASSKVPWGLPLHF. The whole variable domain, filled in from reference TRBV19 and TRBJ1-6, reads DGGITQSPKYLFRKEGQNVTLSCEQNLNHDAMYWYRQDPGQGLRLIYYSQIVNDFQKGDIAEGYSVSREKKESFPLTVTSAQKNPTAFYLCASSKVPWGLPLHFGNGTRLTVT.

The count of this clone is one. J is TRBJ2-7 and V is TRBV10-3; 11 nucleotides match TRBD1. This CDR3 is built from 13 residues. J gave up 5 bases and V 8 bases, and 5 bases lay outside the gene matches. The germline V gene encodes CDR1 ENHRY and CDR2 SYGVKD. The CDR3 reads CAIGTGGFDEQYF. CDR3 nucleotide sequence: TGTGCCATCGGGACAGGGGGGTTTGACGAGCAGTACTTC.